A selection of T cell receptor beta chains follows, all from one sample in a study of T cells in Graves' hyperthyroidism and ophthalmopathy. MiXCR, run by TCRdb on the multiplex PCR reads, gives a single entry per CDR3 protein. The sample has some 320,000 distinct CDR3 sequences, approximately 13% seen once. Sequenced: blood. The receptor source for this set is a middle-aged woman with Graves' ophthalmopathy. Each CDR3 is given with its conserved first and last residue. Each record gives: V gene, J gene, D gene, clone size, CDR3 DNA, CDR3 protein. The D gene is left open where the match is weak. Clone size appears in some rows only: once, few, many, or a class for an expanded clone.

V: TRBV12-3/TRBV12-4
J: TRBJ2-7
D: NA
size: many
DNA: TGTGCCAGCAGTTCTGCCTACGAGCAGTACTTC
CDR3: CASSSAYEQYF

V: TRBV5-1
J: TRBJ1-1
D: NA
size: few
DNA: TGCGCCAGCAGCTTAGCCCCGTGGGACACTGAAGCTTTCTTT
CDR3: CASSLAPWDTEAFF

V: TRBV20-1
J: TRBJ1-1
D: NA
size: many
DNA: TGCAGTGCCGTAGTAGAAGGGACTCCCCTTATGGGAGCTTTCTTT
CDR3: CSAVVEGTPLMGAFF

V: TRBV7-2
J: TRBJ2-1
D: TRBD2
size: NA
DNA: TGTGCCAGCAGCCCAGATGGGGGGGCCTACAATGAGCAGTTCTTC
CDR3: CASSPDGGAYNEQFF

V: TRBV25-1
J: TRBJ2-3
D: NA
size: many
DNA: TGTGCCAGCAGTGAATTGGGGACCTCTAACACAGATACGCAGTATTTT
CDR3: CASSELGTSNTDTQYF

V: TRBV28
J: TRBJ2-1
D: TRBD1
size: many
DNA: TGTGCCAGCAGGGGGGACAGGGGTACCTACAATGAGCAGTTCTTC
CDR3: CASRGDRGTYNEQFF

V: TRBV6-1
J: TRBJ2-3
D: TRBD1
size: few
DNA: TGTGCCAGCAGTGCGGACAACCGACAGGGCGCAGATACGCAGTATTTT
CDR3: CASSADNRQGADTQYF

V: TRBV10-1
J: TRBJ2-7
D: NA
size: many
DNA: TGCGCCAGCAGTGAGTCGAATGTTCCCAACGAGCAGTACTTC
CDR3: CASSESNVPNEQYF

V: TRBV12-3/TRBV12-4
J: TRBJ1-1
D: NA
size: many
DNA: TGTGCCAGCAGTTGGGGGAATATGAACACTGAAGCTTTCTTT
CDR3: CASSWGNMNTEAFF

V: TRBV6-1
J: TRBJ2-1
D: NA
size: NA
DNA: TGTGCCAGCAGTGAATTTTCTAAGACGACACGCGATGGGCAGTTCTTC
CDR3: CASSEFSKTTRDGQFF

V: TRBV20-1
J: TRBJ2-1
D: NA
size: NA
DNA: TGCAGTGCCAACGGTGGGGGACGGCCCAATGAGCAGTTCTTC
CDR3: CSANGGGRPNEQFF

V: TRBV20-1
J: TRBJ2-7
D: TRBD2
size: few
DNA: TGCAGTGCCGGGACTAGCGGGGTTCCCTACGAGCAGTACTTC
CDR3: CSAGTSGVPYEQYF

V: TRBV30
J: TRBJ2-3
D: TRBD2
size: NA
DNA: TGTGCCTGGAGTGTACGAAACCTAGCGGGGGGGAATACGCAGTATTTT
CDR3: CAWSVRNLAGGNTQYF

V: TRBV9
J: TRBJ2-2
D: TRBD2
size: many
DNA: TGTGCCAGCAGCGTGGGACTAGCCTTAGCGAACACCGGGGAGCTGTTTTTT
CDR3: CASSVGLALANTGELFF

V: TRBV7-2
J: TRBJ1-2
D: NA
size: many
DNA: TGTGCCAGCAGCTTCGGGCAGGGACGCCCAGGCTACACCTTC
CDR3: CASSFGQGRPGYTF

V: TRBV10-3
J: TRBJ2-2
D: NA
size: NA
DNA: TGTGCCACCAGTGTGCAGGCGTCGGGGGAGCTGTTTTTT
CDR3: CATSVQASGELFF

V: TRBV9
J: TRBJ2-7
D: NA
size: many
DNA: TGTGCCAGCAGCGTAGATGGGCTCGGCGAGCAGTACTTC
CDR3: CASSVDGLGEQYF

V: TRBV11-1
J: TRBJ2-1
D: TRBD2
size: many
DNA: TGTGCCAGCAGCATGACTAGCGGGGGGGTCAATGAGCAGTTCTTC
CDR3: CASSMTSGGVNEQFF

V: TRBV6-1
J: TRBJ2-1
D: NA
size: NA
DNA: TGTGCCAGCACCTCGTACGACAATGAGCAGTTCTTC
CDR3: CASTSYDNEQFF

V: TRBV6-1
J: TRBJ2-1
D: NA
size: NA
DNA: TGTGCCAGCAGCAGCAGGACCCGTATGTTCTTC
CDR3: CASSSRTRMFF

V: TRBV20-1
J: TRBJ2-1
D: NA
size: NA
DNA: TGCAGTGCTAGTTTAGGGTTCAACTACAATGAGCAGTTCTTC
CDR3: CSASLGFNYNEQFF

V: TRBV6-2/TRBV6-3
J: TRBJ1-2
D: NA
size: many
DNA: TGTGCCAGCAGTTACCCAGCGGGGGGCTACACCTTC
CDR3: CASSYPAGGYTF

V: TRBV19
J: TRBJ1-1
D: TRBD1
size: many
DNA: TGTGCCAGTAGTGGGTTTTTGCTTCAGGGGGCGATTCGAGAAGCTTTCTTT
CDR3: CASSGFLLQGAIREAFF

V: TRBV5-8
J: TRBJ1-1
D: TRBD1
size: NA
DNA: TGTGCCAGCAGCTTGGGTGTGGACAGGGACACTGAAGCTTTCTTT
CDR3: CASSLGVDRDTEAFF

V: TRBV28
J: TRBJ2-1
D: NA
size: many
DNA: TGTGCCAGCAGCCCCCTTATCTACAATGAGCAGTTCTTC
CDR3: CASSPLIYNEQFF

V: TRBV27
J: TRBJ2-7
D: NA
size: NA
DNA: TGTGCCAGCAGTTTATACCCTCAGGGCTCCTACGAGCAGTACTTC
CDR3: CASSLYPQGSYEQYF

V: TRBV28
J: TRBJ1-3
D: TRBD1
size: NA
DNA: TGTGCCAGAAAAAACAGGGGGCGGTCTGGAAACACCATATATTTT
CDR3: CARKNRGRSGNTIYF

V: TRBV28
J: TRBJ2-5
D: TRBD2
size: few
DNA: TGTGCCAGCATTACCGGGGGGGGAGAGACCCAGTACTTC
CDR3: CASITGGGETQYF

V: TRBV7-2
J: TRBJ2-5
D: NA
size: many
DNA: TGTGCCAGCAGCTTAGATCTTAGCCTCGAGACCCAGTACTTC
CDR3: CASSLDLSLETQYF

V: TRBV6-1
J: TRBJ2-3
D: NA
size: many
DNA: TGTGCCAGCAGCTCTGACACCTTCTTTAGCACAGATACGCAGTATTTT
CDR3: CASSSDTFFSTDTQYF

V: TRBV3-1
J: TRBJ2-5
D: NA
size: NA
DNA: TGTGCCAGCAGCCCAGCCTCGGATACAGCGTACCAAGAGACCCAGTACTTC
CDR3: CASSPASDTAYQETQYF

V: TRBV30
J: TRBJ2-1
D: TRBD2
size: many
DNA: TGTGCCTGGAGTTCTGTAGCGGGAGGGCGGGGTAATGAGCAGTTCTTC
CDR3: CAWSSVAGGRGNEQFF